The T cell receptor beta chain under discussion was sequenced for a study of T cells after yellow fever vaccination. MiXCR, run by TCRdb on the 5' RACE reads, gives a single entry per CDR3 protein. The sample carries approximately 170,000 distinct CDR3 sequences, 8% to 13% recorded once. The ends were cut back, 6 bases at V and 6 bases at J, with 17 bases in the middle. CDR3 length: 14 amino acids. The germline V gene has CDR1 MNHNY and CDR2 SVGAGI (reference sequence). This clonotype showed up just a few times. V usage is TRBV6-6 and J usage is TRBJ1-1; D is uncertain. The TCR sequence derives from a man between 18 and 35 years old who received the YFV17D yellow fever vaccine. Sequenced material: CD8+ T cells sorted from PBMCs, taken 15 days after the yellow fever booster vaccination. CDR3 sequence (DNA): TGTGCCAGCAGGCCCCGGGTGGTGACCGCTGAAGCTTTCTTT. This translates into CASRPRVVTAEAFF.